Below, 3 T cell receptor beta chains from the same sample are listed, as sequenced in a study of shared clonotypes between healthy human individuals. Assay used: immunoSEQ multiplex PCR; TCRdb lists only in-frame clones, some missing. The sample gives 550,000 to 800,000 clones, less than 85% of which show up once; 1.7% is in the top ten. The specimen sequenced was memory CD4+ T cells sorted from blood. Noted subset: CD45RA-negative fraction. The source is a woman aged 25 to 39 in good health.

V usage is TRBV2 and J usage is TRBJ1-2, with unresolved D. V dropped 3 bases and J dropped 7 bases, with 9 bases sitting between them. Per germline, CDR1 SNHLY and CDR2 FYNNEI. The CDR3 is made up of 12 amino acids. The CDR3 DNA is TGTGCCAGCAGTGAGACTTCAGGTGGCTACACCTTC. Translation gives CASSETSGGYTF. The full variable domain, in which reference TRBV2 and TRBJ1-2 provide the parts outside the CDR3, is EPEVTQTPSHQVTQMGQEVILRCVPISNHLYFYWYRQILGQKVEFLVSFYNNEISEKSEIFDDQFSVERPDGSNFTLKIRSTKLEDSAMYFCASSETSGGYTFGSGTRLTVV.

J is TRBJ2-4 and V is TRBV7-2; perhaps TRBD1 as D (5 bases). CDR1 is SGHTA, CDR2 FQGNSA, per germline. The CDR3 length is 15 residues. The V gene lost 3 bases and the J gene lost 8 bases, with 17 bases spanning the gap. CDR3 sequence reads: CASSFALGELYIQYF. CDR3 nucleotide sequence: TGTGCCAGCAGCTTCGCCTTAGGGGAACTCTACATTCAGTACTTC.

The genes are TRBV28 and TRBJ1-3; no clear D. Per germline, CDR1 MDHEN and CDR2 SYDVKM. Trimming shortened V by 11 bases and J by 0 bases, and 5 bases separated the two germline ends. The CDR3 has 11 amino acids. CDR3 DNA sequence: TGTGCCTCAGTCTCTGGAAACACCATATATTTT. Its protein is CASVSGNTIYF.